These 18 T cell receptor beta chains share one sample of origin, sequenced in a study of T cell responses to AZD1222 COVID-19 vaccine. The assay was immunoSEQ multiplex PCR, and TCRdb's table has in-frame clones only and misses some. The table lists 130,000 or so clones, approximately 90% of them singletons, with about 7% in the top ten. The sequences come from peripheral blood, collected on day 0 of AZD1222 vaccination. All receptors derive from an adult in good health.

This sequence joins TRBV4-2 and TRBJ1-2; D might be TRBD1 (5 bases). CDR1 is LGHNA, CDR2 YNFKEQ, per germline. Between the trimmed V and J ends, which lost 3 bases and 3 bases, there was a span of 14 bases. The CDR3 length is 15 residues. The CDR3 DNA reads as TGTGCCAGCAGCCACGGACAAGAAAGCCACTATGGCTACACCTTC. This sequence encodes CASSHGQESHYGYTF.

The V and J genes are TRBV7-8 and TRBJ2-1; 11 positions agree with TRBD1. Losses at the gene ends were 0 bases for V and 4 bases for J; bases not matched to a gene: 2. Per the germline V gene, CDR1 is SGHVS and CDR2 is FQNEAQ. CDR3 size: 16 residues. The chain's CDR3 is CASSLAGTGGYNEQFF. The CDR3 nucleotides read TGTGCCAGCAGCTTAGCCGGGACAGGGGGGTACAATGAGCAGTTCTTC.

This clone was observed a single time. This chain connects TRBV10-2 to TRBJ2-2; the match to TRBD2 covers 9 bases. Germline V lookup: CDR1 WSHSY, CDR2 SAAADI. Trimming removed 3 bases from V and 2 bases from J; junction bases left unmatched: 7. The CDR3 consists of 17 residues. CDR3 DNA: TGCGCCAGCAGTGACCGGCGGGGGGGCCAAAACACCGGGGAGCTGTTTTTT. It translates to CASSDRRGGQNTGELFF.

V gene TRBV19 combines with J gene TRBJ2-7; 7 positions agree with TRBD1. Germline V lookup: CDR1 LNHDA, CDR2 SQIVND (reference sequence). The CDR3 is made up of 13 amino acids. J gave up 7 bases and V 1 base, and 4 bases lay outside the gene matches. This chain's CDR3 is CASSIVTGDEQYF. The CDR3 bases are TGTGCCAGTAGTATAGTAACAGGGGATGAGCAGTACTTC. Full variable domain (outside the CDR3, taken from reference TRBV19 and TRBJ2-7): DGGITQSPKYLFRKEGQNVTLSCEQNLNHDAMYWYRQDPGQGLRLIYYSQIVNDFQKGDIAEGYSVSREKKESFPLTVTSAQKNPTAFYLCASSIVTGDEQYFGPGTRLTVT.

The J gene is TRBJ2-7, the V gene TRBV24-1; D unresolved. Germline V gene data show CDR1 as KGHDR and CDR2 as SFDVKD. The CDR3 runs to 14 residues. Trimming shortened V by 3 bases and J by 2 bases, and 10 bases separated the two germline ends. The CDR3 loop reads CATSDPLRPYEQYF. The CDR3, as DNA: TGTGCCACCAGTGATCCCCTGAGGCCCTACGAGCAGTACTTC.

This rearrangement joins TRBV6-5 to TRBJ1-2; D may be TRBD1 (6 bases). Trimming removed 6 bases from V and 8 bases from J, with 16 bases in between. Germline V gives CDR1 MNHEY, CDR2 SVGAGI. The CDR3 consists of 13 residues. CDR3 loop: CASSYLGARGYTF. The CDR3 nucleotides are TGTGCCAGCAGCTATTTGGGGGCGCGAGGCTACACCTTC.

The rearrangement links TRBV6-6 to TRBJ1-6, with a tentative D call TRBD1 (5 bases). Trimming stripped 0 bases from V and 8 bases from J, with 11 bases between. The germline CDR1 and CDR2 sequences are MNHNY and SVGAGI (reference sequence). CDR3 length equals 15 residues. The CDR3 spells CASSYSTIGDSPLHF. DNA for the CDR3: TGTGCCAGCAGTTACTCGACGATAGGGGATTCACCCCTCCACTTT.

This clone was observed a few times. The rearrangement links TRBV7-3 to TRBJ1-2; D might be TRBD1 (5 bases). Germline-derived CDR1 and CDR2 are SGHTA and FQGTGA. V lost 3 bases to trimming and J lost 1 base, with 9 bases between them. This CDR3 region has 14 residues. CDR3 DNA sequence: TGTGCCAGCAGCTTGGGCCAGGGTAACTATGGCTACACCTTC. It yields the protein CASSLGQGNYGYTF.

The chain couples TRBV30 to TRBJ2-7, with D possibly being TRBD2 (5 bases). Germline CDR1 is GTSNPN and CDR2 is SVGIG (reference sequence). CDR3 length equals 14 residues. V dropped 0 bases and J dropped 0 bases, with 9 bases sitting between them. CDR3 amino acids: CAWSVDSGSYEQYF. Written as DNA, the CDR3 is TGTGCCTGGAGTGTGGACTCTGGCTCCTACGAGCAGTACTTC.

This clone was seen only once. The CDR3 is CASAGVPYEQYF. In DNA form, the CDR3 reads TGTGCCAGCGCCGGAGTACCCTACGAGCAGTACTTC. The chain carries TRBV28 and TRBJ2-7; the D is unclear. The ends were cut back, 8 bases at V and 2 bases at J, with 10 bases in the middle. The CDR3 runs to 12 residues. The germline V gene encodes CDR1 MDHEN and CDR2 SYDVKM.

The gene calls are TRBV30 and TRBJ2-5, with 8 bases aligning to TRBD1. V gave up 4 bases and J gave up 4 bases; unmatched junction bases: 17. The CDR3 totals 17 residues. The germline gives CDR1 GTSNPN, CDR2 SVGIG (reference sequence). The CDR3 sequence is CAWTRPTGGRWGETQYF. The CDR3 region has the DNA TGTGCCTGGACCAGACCCACAGGGGGGAGGTGGGGAGAGACCCAGTACTTC.

V is TRBV4-1 and J is TRBJ2-7; 7 bases agree with TRBD1. V lost 4 bases to trimming and J lost 1 base; unmatched junction nucleotides: 4. Germline lookup yields CDR1 MGHRA and CDR2 YSYEKL. The CDR3 spans 14 residues. CDR3 in amino acids: CASSLGQRSYEQYF. The CDR3, as DNA: TGCGCCAGCAGCCTGGGACAGAGATCCTACGAGCAGTACTTC.

This chain uses TRBV6-5 with TRBJ1-5, with D possibly TRBD1 on 5 matching bases. The CDR3 is 13 residues long. CDR1 and CDR2 (germline): MNHEY, SVGAGI. V dropped 0 bases and J dropped 5 bases, with 5 bases sitting between them. CDR3 region: CASSYSGDQPQHF. The CDR3 DNA reads as TGTGCCAGCAGTTACTCGGGGGATCAGCCCCAGCATTTT.

J is TRBJ2-3 and V is TRBV6-5; D gene ambiguous. The CDR3 covers 15 residues. With 5 bases removed from V and 0 bases from J, the gap between germline ends came to 12 bases. Germline CDR1 MNHEY, CDR2 SVGAGI. The CDR3 reads CASSPVKTSTDTQYF. CDR3 DNA sequence: TGTGCCAGCAGTCCGGTTAAAACTAGCACAGATACGCAGTATTTT.

V and J are TRBV4-2 and TRBJ2-1; D call uncertain. The germline V gene has CDR1 LGHNA and CDR2 YNFKEQ. This CDR3 region has 15 residues. Trimming cost V 2 bases and J 5 bases, with 13 bases left between them. The CDR3 reads CASSQLDGGNNEQFF. In nucleotides, the CDR3 is TGTGCCAGCAGCCAATTGGATGGCGGTAACAATGAGCAGTTCTTC.

The chain uses TRBV6-5 and TRBJ1-2; D is possibly TRBD1 (6 bases). Germline V gene sequence: CDR1 MNHEY, CDR2 SVGAGI. This CDR3 contains 13 residues. V dropped 7 bases and J dropped 7 bases, with 16 bases sitting between them. In DNA form, the CDR3 reads TGTGCCAGCATCAGGACAGATGAATTTGGCTACACCTTC. Translation: CASIRTDEFGYTF.

This sequence joins TRBV5-6 and TRBJ1-2; D is ambiguous. V lost 6 bases and J 1 base, leaving 13 bases between the germline ends. The V gene's germline CDR1 is SGHDT and CDR2 YYEEEE. This CDR3 contains 14 residues. The chain's CDR3 is CASTLSTFNYGYTF. The CDR3 bases are TGTGCCAGCACCCTTTCCACCTTTAACTATGGCTACACCTTC.

The chain joins TRBV7-9 to TRBJ1-1, with D unresolved. Trimming stripped 7 bases from V and 2 bases from J, with 17 bases between. The V gene's germline CDR1 is SEHNR and CDR2 FQNEAQ (reference sequence). The length of the CDR3 is 15 residues. CDR3: CASTSRTAVNTEAFF. The CDR3 DNA sequence: TGTGCCAGCACCTCTCGGACGGCAGTAAACACTGAAGCTTTCTTT.